This record concerns one TCR beta chain sequence. Only in-frame clones appear in the TCRdb table, and some are missing; sequencing was by immunoSEQ multiplex PCR. This table holds around 200,000 clones, just under 95% found once. The germline V gene encodes CDR1 MGHRA and CDR2 YSYEKL. The V end was cut by 1 base, the J end by 8 bases, with 12 bases between. The CDR3 covers 14 residues. This record comes from a study of control samples from healthy donors and cancer patients. The receptor was isolated from a man aged 50 to 60 in good health. The V and J genes are TRBV4-1 and TRBJ2-4; a weak D match, TRBD2 (5 bases). The sample was blood. CDR3 loop: CASSQAGAGDIQYF. CDR3 bases: TGCGCCAGCAGCCAAGCTGGCGCCGGGGACATTCAGTACTTC.